The 29 T cell receptor beta chains presented below share a single source sample, sequenced in a study of CD4 T cells in relation to SARS-CoV-2 and coronaviruses. The table came from immunoSEQ multiplex PCR; TCRdb's copy has only in-frame clones and leaves some out. In the table there are 18,000 or so clones, over 70% of which are singletons. CD4+ T cells from unexposed donors were obtained before the COVID-19 pandemic (2011-2018). Isolation of CD4+ T cells took place after roughly nine days in culture. These receptors lack a known antigen. Sequences were obtained from CD4+ T cells from PBMCs, cultured in vitro. Receptors were obtained from a human donor in good health.

The V and J genes are TRBV10-3 and TRBJ2-7, with D perhaps TRBD2 (5 bases). The CDR3 runs to 14 residues. V shed 2 bases and J shed 5 bases, with 13 bases lying between them. CDR1 is ENHRY and CDR2 is SYGVKD in the germline V gene. CDR3 region: CAISETWTAHEQYF. The CDR3 bases are TGTGCCATCAGTGAGACTTGGACTGCCCACGAGCAGTACTTC.

This clone was recorded a few times. This chain joins TRBV25-1 and TRBJ1-2; D is perhaps TRBD1 (6 bases). The germline V gene encodes CDR1 MGHDK and CDR2 SYGVNS. CDR3 length: 12 residues. Trimming pared 7 bases from V and 8 bases from J, leaving 14 bases between. CDR3 sequence: CASTGGGTGYTF. DNA of the CDR3: TGTGCCAGCACCGGAGGGGGTACGGGCTACACCTTC.

The chain employs TRBV6-5 and TRBJ1-2, with 9 nucleotides matching TRBD1. J lost 6 bases, V lost 6 bases, and 8 bases had no gene match. The CDR3 is 14 residues long. Germline CDR1 reads MNHEY; CDR2 reads SVGAGI. The CDR3 nucleotides read TGTGCCAGCAGAAGAGGACAGGGGACGAATGGCTACACCTTC. Translation gives CASRRGQGTNGYTF.

V usage is TRBV4-3 and J usage is TRBJ2-1; TRBD2 matches 12 bases. This CDR3 is built from 16 residues. Germline V gene data show CDR1 as LGHNA and CDR2 as YSLEER. V was clipped by 6 bases and J by 1 base; unmatched bases: 4. The CDR3 DNA is TGCGCCAGCAGTACCGGACTAGCGGGGTCCTACAATGAGCAGTTCTTC. Translated, it gives CASSTGLAGSYNEQFF.

The CDR3 DNA follows: TGTGCCAGCAGTCCCCCGACAAATTACCACACTGAAGCTTTCTTT. Protein product: CASSPPTNYHTEAFF. V is TRBV6-6 and J is TRBJ1-1; D remains unclear. V was cut by 5 bases and J by 3 bases, with 16 bases left in between. Germline lookup yields CDR1 MNHNY and CDR2 SVGAGI (reference sequence). The CDR3 has 15 amino acids.

The chain employs TRBV5-1 and TRBJ2-3; weak D call: TRBD2 (5 bases). V was shortened by 0 bases and J by 5 bases, with 10 bases between the two germline ends. The CDR3 covers 14 residues. Germline V lookup: CDR1 SGHRS, CDR2 YFSETQ. CDR3 loop: CASSLGGWEDTQYF. As DNA, the CDR3 is TGCGCCAGCAGCTTGGGAGGGTGGGAAGATACGCAGTATTTT.

The chain joins TRBV11-2 to TRBJ1-6; D unclear. Trimming removed 3 bases at V and 10 bases at J, with 16 bases between. This CDR3 is 15 amino acids long. Germline V CDR1 and CDR2: SGHAT, FQNNGV. The CDR3 sequence is CASSFLPRAESPLHF. The CDR3 DNA is TGTGCCAGCAGCTTTCTCCCGCGGGCGGAGTCACCCCTCCACTTT.

The CDR3, as DNA: TGTGCCAGCAGTGAAAGACAGATCTCTGGAAACACCATATATTTT. Amino acid sequence: CASSERQISGNTIYF. This chain joins TRBV6-1 and TRBJ1-3, with TRBD1 as a possible D gene (5 bases). Germline V gene data show CDR1 as MNHNS and CDR2 as SASEGT. Deletions cut 2 bases from V and 0 bases from J, with 8 bases between. The CDR3 covers 15 residues.

CDR3 residues: CASSQDRRVTDTQYF. The CDR3 nucleotides read TGTGCCAGCAGCCAAGATCGGCGGGTCACAGATACGCAGTATTTT. The V gene is TRBV4-2, the J gene TRBJ2-3; TRBD2 is a possible D gene (5 bases). The germline V and J ends were trimmed by 0 bases and 2 bases, with 9 bases remaining between them. Looked up from germline, CDR1 is LGHNA and CDR2 is YNFKEQ. The CDR3 covers 15 residues.

The rearrangement uses TRBV7-9 and TRBJ1-4; 9 positions match TRBD1. This CDR3 comprises 14 residues. Trimming removed 1 base from V and 8 bases from J; junction bases left unmatched: 2. The germline V gene encodes CDR1 SEHNR and CDR2 FQNEAQ (reference sequence). For the CDR3, the DNA is TGTGCCAGCAGCTTAGGACAGGGGGGCGAAAAACTGTTTTTT. Translating gives CASSLGQGGEKLFF.

This chain uses TRBV7-2 with TRBJ1-6; D is possibly TRBD1 (5 bases). The germline V gene encodes CDR1 SGHTA and CDR2 FQGNSA. The V and J ends lost 5 bases and 5 bases respectively, with 13 bases between them. CDR3 size: 15 residues. CDR3 amino acids: CASSTSGQDNSPLHF. The CDR3 bases are TGTGCCAGCAGCACCTCGGGGCAGGATAATTCACCCCTCCACTTT.

V gene TRBV30 combines with J gene TRBJ1-1; TRBD1 aligns across 9 bases. This CDR3 comprises 13 residues. Trimming cost V 1 base and J 4 bases; bases outside gene matches: 1. CDR1 and CDR2 (germline): GTSNPN, SVGIG (reference sequence). The CDR3 region has the DNA TGTGCCTGGAGTGGGGACAGGGCCACTGAAGCTTTCTTT. Its translation is CAWSGDRATEAFF.

The chain carries TRBV2 and TRBJ1-2; TRBD1 might be the D (5 bases). CDR1 is SNHLY and CDR2 is FYNNEI in the germline V gene. The ends were cut back, 3 bases at V and 3 bases at J, with 23 bases in the middle. The CDR3 extends over 18 amino acids. This chain's CDR3 is CASSEGMTDWDYYYGYTF. The CDR3 bases are TGTGCCAGCAGTGAGGGTATGACAGACTGGGACTATTACTATGGCTACACCTTC.

The chain has TRBV5-1 and TRBJ2-2; D uncertain. CDR1 is SGHRS and CDR2 is YFSETQ in the germline V gene. This CDR3 region has 14 residues. V lost 4 bases and J 4 bases, leaving 11 bases between the germline ends. The CDR3 coding sequence is TGCGCCAGCAGCGGAGAGGCGACCACCGGGGAGCTGTTTTTT. Translating gives CASSGEATTGELFF.

The chain couples TRBV11-3 to TRBJ2-1, with TRBD1 matching 12 bases. Unmatched junction bases numbered 5, after V lost 6 bases and J lost 8 bases. The germline V gene encodes CDR1 SGHNT and CDR2 YENEEA. CDR3 length equals 14 residues. CDR3 in DNA: TGTGCCAGCAGGAAGGGACAGGGGGCGGATGAGCAGTTCTTC. Protein sequence: CASRKGQGADEQFF.

The chain joins TRBV6-6 to TRBJ2-5, with 10 bases fitting TRBD1. The CDR3 runs 17 residues. The V gene end was trimmed by 5 bases and the J gene end by 0 bases; junction bases not matched to a gene: 9. CDR1 and CDR2 from the germline V gene are MNHNY and SVGAGI (reference sequence). The CDR3, as DNA: TGTGCCAGCAGTCAGACAGGGGGCCGATTCTACCAAGAGACCCAGTACTTC. It encodes CASSQTGGRFYQETQYF.

The chain recombines TRBV4-1 with TRBJ2-4, with D uncertain. The CDR3 has 16 amino acids. Germline values: CDR1 MGHRA, CDR2 YSYEKL. The V end lost 0 bases, the J end lost 0 bases, and 9 bases lay between the germline ends. The CDR3 loop reads CASSQDDFVAKNIQYF. The CDR3 region has the DNA TGCGCCAGCAGCCAAGATGACTTCGTAGCCAAAAACATTCAGTACTTC.

The chain links TRBV5-1 to TRBJ2-3; no definite D call. CDR1 is SGHRS and CDR2 is YFSETQ in the germline V gene. The CDR3 runs 12 residues. V was clipped by 4 bases and J by 6 bases, with 9 bases between them. The CDR3 nucleotides read TGCGCCAGCAGCCTCGGTGATGATACGCAGTATTTT. It yields the protein CASSLGDDTQYF.

The chain recombines TRBV5-1 with TRBJ2-7, with D unclear. Deletions cut 3 bases from V and 5 bases from J, with 15 bases between. This CDR3 region has 14 residues. Germline loops: CDR1 SGHRS, CDR2 YFSETQ. The CDR3 nucleotides are TGCGCCAGCAGCTCCGACCGCCAGGCGGACGAGCAGTACTTC. The encoded protein is CASSSDRQADEQYF.

V and J are TRBV7-2 and TRBJ2-2; TRBD1 or TRBD2 may be the D gene (5 bases each). Germline CDR1 is SGHTA and CDR2 is FQGNSA. Trimming removed 5 bases at V and 4 bases at J, with 17 bases between. CDR3 size: 16 residues. The CDR3 DNA is TGTGCCAGCAGCGCCTCCGCCGGGACCTTCACCGGGGAGCTGTTTTTT. Translated: CASSASAGTFTGELFF.

The rearrangement links TRBV7-2 to TRBJ2-7, with TRBD2 as a possible D gene (6 bases). Germline lookup yields CDR1 SGHTA and CDR2 FQGNSA. The length of the CDR3 is 15 residues. With 5 bases removed from V and 0 bases from J, the gap between germline ends came to 14 bases. The CDR3, as DNA: TGTGCCAGCAGCAGATCCGGGACTCACTCCTACGAGCAGTACTTC. Protein sequence: CASSRSGTHSYEQYF.

The J gene is TRBJ1-5, the V gene TRBV10-1; D gene ambiguous. From germline, CDR1 is WNHNN and CDR2 SYGVQD (reference sequence). Trimming stripped 6 bases from V and 2 bases from J, with 11 bases between. The CDR3 is 14 amino acids. The CDR3 reads CASREARCNQPQHF. CDR3 nucleotide sequence: TGCGCCAGCAGAGAAGCACGGTGCAATCAGCCCCAGCATTTT.

The chain recombines TRBV5-1 with TRBJ1-1, with D tentatively TRBD1 (5 bases). CDR3 size: 15 residues. Trimming shortened V by 1 base and J by 4 bases, and 14 bases separated the two germline ends. CDR1 is SGHRS, CDR2 YFSETQ, per germline. CDR3 bases: TGCGCCAGCAGCTTGATTGGGGCGGGGGGCACTGAAGCTTTCTTT. Amino acids: CASSLIGAGGTEAFF.

This clone turned up a few times. The gene calls are TRBV18 and TRBJ1-1; unclear D gene. In germline, CDR1 is KGHSH, CDR2 LQKENI. V was shortened by 5 bases and J by 6 bases, with 22 bases between the two germline ends. This CDR3 has 16 amino acids. CDR3 sequence reads: CASSSRLGLGESEAFF. As DNA, the CDR3 is TGTGCCAGCTCATCCCGTCTGGGTCTTGGTGAATCTGAAGCTTTCTTT.

The chain couples TRBV4-3 to TRBJ1-5; no firm D call. Trimming took 0 bases from V and 0 from J, leaving 0 bases between them. Germline V lookup: CDR1 LGHNA, CDR2 YSLEER. This CDR3 has 13 residues. The CDR3 sequence: CASSQDSNQPQHF. CDR3 sequence (DNA): TGCGCCAGCAGCCAAGATAGCAATCAGCCCCAGCATTTT.

V gene TRBV10-2 combines with J gene TRBJ1-3; no reliable D call. CDR3 length: 13 residues. Germline V gives CDR1 WSHSY, CDR2 SAAADI. V shed 6 bases and J shed 2 bases, with 8 bases lying between them. CDR3 nucleotide sequence: TGCGCCAGCAGCCCCGCGGCTGGAAACACCATATATTTT. It specifies CASSPAAGNTIYF.

J is TRBJ2-3 and V is TRBV11-2, with TRBD2 as a possible D gene (5 bases). This CDR3 has 13 residues. V lost 2 bases to trimming and J lost 10 bases, with 13 bases between them. The germline V gene has CDR1 SGHAT and CDR2 FQNNGV. This chain's CDR3 is CASSLNLLDSQYF. CDR3 coding DNA: TGTGCCAGCAGCTTAAATCTCCTGGACTCGCAGTATTTT.

V usage is TRBV4-1 and J usage is TRBJ1-1; weak D call: TRBD1 (6 bases). Germline CDR1 reads MGHRA; CDR2 reads YSYEKL. The CDR3 extends over 14 amino acids. V lost 4 bases and J lost 2, with 11 bases in between. Here the CDR3 reads CASSLQGVNTEAFF. CDR3 nucleotides: TGCGCCAGCAGCCTACAGGGAGTTAACACTGAAGCTTTCTTT.

This rearrangement joins TRBV7-2 to TRBJ2-5; D may match TRBD1 or TRBD2 (5 bases each). The V gene lost 1 base and the J gene lost 4 bases, with 13 bases spanning the gap. This CDR3 region has 15 residues. In germline, CDR1 is SGHTA, CDR2 FQGNSA. In nucleotides, the CDR3 is TGTGCCAGCAGCTTAGGAGGGGCTACGGGAGAGACCCAGTACTTC. Protein product: CASSLGGATGETQYF.